This T cell receptor beta chain is drawn from a study of T cells after yellow fever vaccination. Study results and caveats: Weaker overall was a secondary response that nonetheless peaked faster, on day 5 versus 15. Abundant contaminating clonotypes from the bulk population could appear in FACS-sorted repertoires.

The CDR3 covers 15 residues. In germline, CDR1 is SGHTA, CDR2 FQGNSA. V lost 1 base, J lost 0 bases, and 9 bases lay in between. TCRdb passed the 5' RACE reads through MiXCR, listing each CDR3 protein once. The table lists some 350,000 distinct CDR3 sequences, 3.5% to 4.5% of them singletons. This clonotype was seen ten or more times. Antigen specificity is unknown. The J gene is TRBJ1-1, the V gene TRBV7-2; D is uncertain. The sequencing here drew on PBMCs, taken 5 days after the yellow fever booster vaccination. The TCR was taken from a man aged 18-30 years who received the YFV17D yellow fever vaccine. DNA of the CDR3: TGTGCCAGCAGCTTAGGTTCCGCAATGAACACTGAAGCTTTCTTT. Its translation: CASSLGSAMNTEAFF.